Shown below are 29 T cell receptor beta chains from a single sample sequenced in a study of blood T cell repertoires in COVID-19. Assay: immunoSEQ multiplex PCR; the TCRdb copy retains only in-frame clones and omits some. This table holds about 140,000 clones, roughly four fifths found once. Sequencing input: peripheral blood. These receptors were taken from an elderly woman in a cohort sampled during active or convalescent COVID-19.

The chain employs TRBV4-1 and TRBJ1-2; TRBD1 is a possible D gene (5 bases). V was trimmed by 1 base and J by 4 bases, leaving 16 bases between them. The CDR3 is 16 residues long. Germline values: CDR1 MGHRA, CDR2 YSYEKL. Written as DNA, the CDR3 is TGCGCCAGCAGCCAAGTTTTGCAGGGCTCTTTCTATGGCTACACCTTC. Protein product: CASSQVLQGSFYGYTF.

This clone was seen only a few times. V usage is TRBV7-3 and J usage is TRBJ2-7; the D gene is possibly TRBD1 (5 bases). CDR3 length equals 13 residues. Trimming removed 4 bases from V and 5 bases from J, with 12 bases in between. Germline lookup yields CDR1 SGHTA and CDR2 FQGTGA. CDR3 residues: CASSSGLGNEQYF. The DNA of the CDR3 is TGTGCCAGCAGCTCAGGGTTAGGGAACGAGCAGTACTTC.

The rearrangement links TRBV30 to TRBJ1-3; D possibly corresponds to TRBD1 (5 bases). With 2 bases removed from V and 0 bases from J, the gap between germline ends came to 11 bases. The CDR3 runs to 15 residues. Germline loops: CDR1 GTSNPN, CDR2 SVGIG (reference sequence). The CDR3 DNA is TGTGCCTGGAGTTACAGGCCCAACTCTGGAAACACCATATATTTT. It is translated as CAWSYRPNSGNTIYF. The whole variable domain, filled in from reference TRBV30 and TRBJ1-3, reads SQTIHQWPATLVQPVGSPLSLECTVEGTSNPNLYWYRQAAGRGLQLLFYSVGIGQISSEVPQNLSASRPQDRQFILSSKKLLLSDSGFYLCAWSYRPNSGNTIYFGEGSWLTVV.

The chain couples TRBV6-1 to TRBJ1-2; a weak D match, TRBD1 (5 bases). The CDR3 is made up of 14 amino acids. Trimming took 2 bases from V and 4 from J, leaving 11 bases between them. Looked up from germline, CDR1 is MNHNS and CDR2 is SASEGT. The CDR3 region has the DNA TGTGCCAGCAGTGAAACGGAGGGGACCTATGGCTACACCTTC. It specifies CASSETEGTYGYTF.

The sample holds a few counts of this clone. The CDR3 DNA reads TGTGCCAGCAGCTTAGCGCGCGGCTACACCTTC. This encodes CASSLARGYTF. The gene calls are TRBV7-9 and TRBJ1-2; D unresolved. Germline V lookup: CDR1 SEHNR, CDR2 FQNEAQ (reference sequence). The CDR3 has 11 amino acids. V was pared by 0 bases and J by 8 bases, with 4 bases between.

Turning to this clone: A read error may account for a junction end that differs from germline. CDR3 bases: TGTGCCAGCAGACAAGCCAGGGCAAACATTCAGTACTTC. This gives the protein CASRQARANIQYF. The chain joins TRBV3-1 (or the pseudogene TRBV3-2) to TRBJ2-4; the D gene is possibly TRBD1 (5 bases). Germline V gene lookup returns CDR1 LGHDT and CDR2 YNNKEL (reference sequence). The CDR3 spans 13 residues.

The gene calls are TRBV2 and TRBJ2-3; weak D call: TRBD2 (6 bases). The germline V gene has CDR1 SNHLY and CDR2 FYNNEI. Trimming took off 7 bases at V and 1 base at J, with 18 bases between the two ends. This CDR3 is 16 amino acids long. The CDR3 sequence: CASTSLGGAGTDTQYF. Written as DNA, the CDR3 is TGTGCCAGCACGTCATTGGGCGGGGCCGGCACAGATACGCAGTATTTT. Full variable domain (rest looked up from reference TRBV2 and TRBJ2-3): EPEVTQTPSHQVTQMGQEVILRCVPISNHLYFYWYRQILGQKVEFLVSFYNNEISEKSEIFDDQFSVERPDGSNFTLKIRSTKLEDSAMYFCASTSLGGAGTDTQYFGPGTRLTVL.

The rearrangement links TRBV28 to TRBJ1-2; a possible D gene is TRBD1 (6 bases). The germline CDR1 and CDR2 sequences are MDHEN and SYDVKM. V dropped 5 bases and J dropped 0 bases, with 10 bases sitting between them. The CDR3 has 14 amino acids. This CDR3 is CASSRGGANYGYTF. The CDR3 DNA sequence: TGTGCCAGCAGTAGGGGGGGAGCTAACTATGGCTACACCTTC.

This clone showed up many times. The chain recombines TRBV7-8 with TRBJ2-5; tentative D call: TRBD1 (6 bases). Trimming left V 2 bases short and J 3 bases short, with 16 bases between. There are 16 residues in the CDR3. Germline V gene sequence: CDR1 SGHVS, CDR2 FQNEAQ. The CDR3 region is CASSLLVSDSKETQYF. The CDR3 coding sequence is TGTGCCAGCAGCTTATTAGTATCGGACAGTAAAGAGACCCAGTACTTC.

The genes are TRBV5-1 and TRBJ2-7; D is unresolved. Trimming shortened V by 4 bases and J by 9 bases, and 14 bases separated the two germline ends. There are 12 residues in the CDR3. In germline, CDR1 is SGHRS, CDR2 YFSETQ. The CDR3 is CASSPEGLGQYF. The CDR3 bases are TGCGCCAGCAGCCCCGAAGGCCTAGGGCAGTACTTC.

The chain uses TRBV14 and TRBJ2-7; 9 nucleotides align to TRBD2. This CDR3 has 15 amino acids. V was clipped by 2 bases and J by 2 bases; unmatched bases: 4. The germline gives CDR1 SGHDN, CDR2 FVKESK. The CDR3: CASSQQSGGTYEQYF. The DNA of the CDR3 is TGTGCCAGCAGCCAACAAAGCGGGGGGACCTACGAGCAGTACTTC.

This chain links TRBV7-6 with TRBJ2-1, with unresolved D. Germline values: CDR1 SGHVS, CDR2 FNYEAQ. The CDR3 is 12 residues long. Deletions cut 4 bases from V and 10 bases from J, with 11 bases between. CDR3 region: CASSSRLSEQFF. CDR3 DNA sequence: TGTGCCAGCAGCTCCAGGTTAAGCGAGCAGTTCTTC.

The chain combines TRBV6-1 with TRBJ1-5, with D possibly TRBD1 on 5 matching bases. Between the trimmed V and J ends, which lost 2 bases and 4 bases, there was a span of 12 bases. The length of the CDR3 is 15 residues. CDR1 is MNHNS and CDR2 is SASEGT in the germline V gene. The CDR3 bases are TGTGCCAGCAGTGAAAGGGGCACCATTAATCAGCCCCAGCATTTT. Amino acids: CASSERGTINQPQHF.

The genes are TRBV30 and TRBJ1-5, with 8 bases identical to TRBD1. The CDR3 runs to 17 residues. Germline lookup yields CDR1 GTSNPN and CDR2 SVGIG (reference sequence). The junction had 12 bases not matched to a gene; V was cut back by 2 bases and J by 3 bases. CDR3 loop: CAWSSGAGGFLNQPQHF. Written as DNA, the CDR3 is TGTGCCTGGAGTTCAGGGGCAGGGGGCTTTCTCAATCAGCCCCAGCATTTT.

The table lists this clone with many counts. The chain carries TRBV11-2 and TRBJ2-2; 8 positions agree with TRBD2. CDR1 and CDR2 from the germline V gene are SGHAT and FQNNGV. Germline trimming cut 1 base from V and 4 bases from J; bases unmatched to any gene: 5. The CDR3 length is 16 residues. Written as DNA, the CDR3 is TGTGCCAGCAGCTTAGTCGGGGGGGCCGGCACCGGGGAGCTGTTTTTT. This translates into CASSLVGGAGTGELFF.

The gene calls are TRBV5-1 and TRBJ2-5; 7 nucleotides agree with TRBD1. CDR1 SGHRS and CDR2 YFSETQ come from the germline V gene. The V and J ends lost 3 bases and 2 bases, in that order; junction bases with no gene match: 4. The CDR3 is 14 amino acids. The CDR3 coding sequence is TGCGCCAGCAGCTCCGGACAGGCTCAAGAGACCCAGTACTTC. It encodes CASSSGQAQETQYF.

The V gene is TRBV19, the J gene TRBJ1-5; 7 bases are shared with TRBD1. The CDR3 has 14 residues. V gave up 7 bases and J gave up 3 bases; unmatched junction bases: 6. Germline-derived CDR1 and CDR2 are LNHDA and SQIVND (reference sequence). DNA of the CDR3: TGTGCCAGTATAGGCAGGGGGGTCAATCAGCCCCAGCATTTT. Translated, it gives CASIGRGVNQPQHF.

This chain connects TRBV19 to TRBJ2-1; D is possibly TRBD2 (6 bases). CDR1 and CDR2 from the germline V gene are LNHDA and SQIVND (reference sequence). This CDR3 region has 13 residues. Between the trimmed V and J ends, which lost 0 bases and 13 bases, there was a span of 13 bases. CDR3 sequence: CASSIDDAGRQFF. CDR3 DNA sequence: TGTGCCAGTAGTATAGACGACGCGGGAAGACAGTTCTTC.

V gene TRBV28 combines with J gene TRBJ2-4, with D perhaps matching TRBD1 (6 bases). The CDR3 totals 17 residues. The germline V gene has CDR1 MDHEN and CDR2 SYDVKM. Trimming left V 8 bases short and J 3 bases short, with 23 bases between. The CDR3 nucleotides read TGTGCCAGCGCCCCCAACAGGGTGGTCGAAGACAAAAACATTCAGTACTTC. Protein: CASAPNRVVEDKNIQYF.

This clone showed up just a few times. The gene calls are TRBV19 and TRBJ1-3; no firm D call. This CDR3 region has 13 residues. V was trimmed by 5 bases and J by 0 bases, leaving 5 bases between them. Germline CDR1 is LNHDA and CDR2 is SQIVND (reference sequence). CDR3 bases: TGTGCCAGTAGTGAGAGCTCTGGAAACACCATATATTTT. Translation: CASSESSGNTIYF.

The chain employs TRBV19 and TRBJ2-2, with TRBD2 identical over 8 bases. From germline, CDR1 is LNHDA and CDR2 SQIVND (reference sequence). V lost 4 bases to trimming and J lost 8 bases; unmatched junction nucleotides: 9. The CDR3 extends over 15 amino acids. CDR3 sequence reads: CASSTPGGLSGELFF. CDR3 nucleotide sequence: TGTGCCAGTAGTACCCCGGGGGGGCTGTCAGGGGAGCTGTTTTTT.

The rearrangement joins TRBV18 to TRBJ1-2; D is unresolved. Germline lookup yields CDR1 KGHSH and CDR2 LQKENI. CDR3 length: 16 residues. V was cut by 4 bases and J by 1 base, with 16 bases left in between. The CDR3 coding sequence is TGTGCCAGCTCACTCTATACCGAACAGAGTAACTATGGCTACACCTTC. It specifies CASSLYTEQSNYGYTF.

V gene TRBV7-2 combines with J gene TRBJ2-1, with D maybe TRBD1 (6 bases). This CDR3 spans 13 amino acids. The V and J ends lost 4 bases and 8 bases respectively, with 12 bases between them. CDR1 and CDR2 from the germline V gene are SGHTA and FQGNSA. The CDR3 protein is CASSSRGAYEQFF. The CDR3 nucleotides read TGTGCCAGCAGCTCCAGGGGCGCATATGAGCAGTTCTTC. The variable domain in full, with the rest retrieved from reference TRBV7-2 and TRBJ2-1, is GAGVSQSPSNKVTEKGKDVELRCDPISGHTALYWYRQSLGQGLEFLIYFQGNSAPDKSGLPSDRFSAERTGGSVSTLTIQRTQQEDSAVYLCASSSRGAYEQFFGPGTRLTVL.

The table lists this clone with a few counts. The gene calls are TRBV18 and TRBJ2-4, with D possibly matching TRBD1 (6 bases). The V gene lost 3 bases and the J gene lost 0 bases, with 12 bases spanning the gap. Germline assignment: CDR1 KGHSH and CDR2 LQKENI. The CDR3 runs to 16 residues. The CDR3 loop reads CASSPKGTIAKNIQYF. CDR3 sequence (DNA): TGTGCCAGCTCACCTAAGGGGACAATAGCCAAAAACATTCAGTACTTC.

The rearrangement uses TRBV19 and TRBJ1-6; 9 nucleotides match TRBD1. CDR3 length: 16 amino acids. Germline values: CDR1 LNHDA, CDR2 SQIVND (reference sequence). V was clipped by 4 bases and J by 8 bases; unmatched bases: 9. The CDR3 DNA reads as TGTGCCAGTAGTAAACCACAGGGGGCTGCGGATTCACCCCTCCACTTT. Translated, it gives CASSKPQGAADSPLHF.

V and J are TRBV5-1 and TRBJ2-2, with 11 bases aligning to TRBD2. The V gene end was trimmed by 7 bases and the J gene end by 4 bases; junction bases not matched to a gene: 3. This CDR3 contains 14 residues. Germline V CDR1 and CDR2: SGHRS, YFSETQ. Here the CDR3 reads CASGLAGGTGELFF. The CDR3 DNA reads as TGCGCCAGCGGTCTAGCGGGGGGCACCGGGGAGCTGTTTTTT.

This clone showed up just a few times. This chain's CDR3 is CASSVVWGRRTEAFF. As DNA, the CDR3 is TGTGCCAGCAGCGTTGTATGGGGGCGCCGAACTGAAGCTTTCTTT. This chain joins TRBV5-4 and TRBJ1-1; the D gene is possibly TRBD1 (6 bases). The CDR3 covers 15 residues. V shed 4 bases and J shed 5 bases, with 18 bases lying between them. Looked up from germline, CDR1 is SGHNT and CDR2 is YYREEE (reference sequence).

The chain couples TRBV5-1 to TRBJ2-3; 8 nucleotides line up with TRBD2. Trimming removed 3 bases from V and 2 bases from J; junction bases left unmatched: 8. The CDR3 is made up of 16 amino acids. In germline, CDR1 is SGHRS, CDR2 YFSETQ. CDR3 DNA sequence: TGCGCCAGCAGCTCGTTCTGGCGGGGGGACACAGATACGCAGTATTTT. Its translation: CASSSFWRGDTDTQYF. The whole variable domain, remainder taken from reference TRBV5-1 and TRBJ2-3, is KAGVTQTPRYLIKTRGQQVTLSCSPISGHRSVSWYQQTPGQGLQFLFEYFSETQRNKGNFPGRFSGRQFSNSRSEMNVSTLELGDSALYLCASSSFWRGDTDTQYFGPGTRLTVL.

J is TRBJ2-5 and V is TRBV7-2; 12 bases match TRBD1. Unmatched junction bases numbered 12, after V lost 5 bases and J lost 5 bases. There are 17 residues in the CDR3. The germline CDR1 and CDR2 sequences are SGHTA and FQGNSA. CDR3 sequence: CASSRSGGQGALETQYF. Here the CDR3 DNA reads TGTGCCAGCAGCCGGAGTGGGGGACAGGGGGCTTTGGAGACCCAGTACTTC. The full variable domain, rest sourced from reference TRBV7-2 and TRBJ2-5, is GAGVSQSPSNKVTEKGKDVELRCDPISGHTALYWYRQSLGQGLEFLIYFQGNSAPDKSGLPSDRFSAERTGGSVSTLTIQRTQQEDSAVYLCASSRSGGQGALETQYFGPGTRLLVL.